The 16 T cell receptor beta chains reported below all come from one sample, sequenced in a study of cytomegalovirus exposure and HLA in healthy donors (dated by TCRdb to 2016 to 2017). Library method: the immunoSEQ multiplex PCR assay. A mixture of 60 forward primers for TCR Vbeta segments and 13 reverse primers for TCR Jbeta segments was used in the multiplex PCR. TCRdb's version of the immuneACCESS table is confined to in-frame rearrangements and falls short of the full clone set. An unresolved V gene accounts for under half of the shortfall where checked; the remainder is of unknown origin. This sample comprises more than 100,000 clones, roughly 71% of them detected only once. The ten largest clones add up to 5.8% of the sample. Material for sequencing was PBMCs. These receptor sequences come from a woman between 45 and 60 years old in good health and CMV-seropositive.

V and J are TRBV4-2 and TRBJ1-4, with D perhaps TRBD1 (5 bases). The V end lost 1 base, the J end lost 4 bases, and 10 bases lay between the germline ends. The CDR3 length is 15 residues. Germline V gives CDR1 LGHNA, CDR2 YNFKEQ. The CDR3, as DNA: TGTGCCAGCAGCCAAGTTGCAGGGCTTAATGAAAAACTGTTTTTT. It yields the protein CASSQVAGLNEKLFF.

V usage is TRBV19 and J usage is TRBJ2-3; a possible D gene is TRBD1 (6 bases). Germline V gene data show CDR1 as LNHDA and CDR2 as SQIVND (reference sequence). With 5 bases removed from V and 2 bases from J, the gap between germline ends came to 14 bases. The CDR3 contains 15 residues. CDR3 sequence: CASSLGRGPTDTQYF. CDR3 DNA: TGTGCCAGTAGTCTTGGCAGGGGCCCCACAGATACGCAGTATTTT.

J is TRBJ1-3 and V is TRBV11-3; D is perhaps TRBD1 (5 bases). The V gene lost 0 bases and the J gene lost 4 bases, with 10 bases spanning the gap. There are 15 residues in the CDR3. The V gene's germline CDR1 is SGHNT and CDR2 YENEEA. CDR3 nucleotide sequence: TGTGCCAGCAGCTTAGACCCAGGGATCGGAAACACCATATATTTT. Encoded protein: CASSLDPGIGNTIYF.

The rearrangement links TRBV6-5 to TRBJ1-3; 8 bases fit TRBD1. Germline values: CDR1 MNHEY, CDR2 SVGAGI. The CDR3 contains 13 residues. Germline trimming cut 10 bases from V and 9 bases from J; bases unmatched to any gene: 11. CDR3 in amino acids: CATSTGAPGTIYF. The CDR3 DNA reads TGTGCCACCTCGACAGGGGCCCCTGGCACCATATATTTT.

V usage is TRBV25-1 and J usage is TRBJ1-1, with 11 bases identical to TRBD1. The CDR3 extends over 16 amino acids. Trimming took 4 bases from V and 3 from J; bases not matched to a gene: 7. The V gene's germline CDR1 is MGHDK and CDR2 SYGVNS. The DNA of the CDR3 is TGTGCCAGCAGTGCACGGGACAGGGGGGGGGACACTGAAGCTTTCTTT. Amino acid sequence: CASSARDRGGDTEAFF.

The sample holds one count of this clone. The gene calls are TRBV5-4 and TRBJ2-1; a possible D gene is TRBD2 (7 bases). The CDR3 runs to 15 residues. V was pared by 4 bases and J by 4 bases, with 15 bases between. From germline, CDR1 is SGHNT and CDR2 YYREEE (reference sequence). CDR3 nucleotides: TGTGCCAGCAGCGTTGGGGGGGCGATGTACAATGAGCAGTTCTTC. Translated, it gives CASSVGGAMYNEQFF.

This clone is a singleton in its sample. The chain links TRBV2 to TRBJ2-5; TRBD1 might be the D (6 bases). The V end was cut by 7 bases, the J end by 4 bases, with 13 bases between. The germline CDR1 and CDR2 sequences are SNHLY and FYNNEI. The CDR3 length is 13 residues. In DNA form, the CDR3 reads TGTGCCAGCACCCCTTGGGGGCGAGAGACCCAGTACTTC. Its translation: CASTPWGRETQYF.

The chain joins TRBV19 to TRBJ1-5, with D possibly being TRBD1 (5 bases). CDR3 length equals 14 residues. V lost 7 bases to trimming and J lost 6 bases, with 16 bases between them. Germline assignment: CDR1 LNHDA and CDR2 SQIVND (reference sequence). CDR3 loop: CASTGIGRVQPQHF. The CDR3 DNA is TGTGCCAGTACAGGGATTGGGAGGGTTCAGCCCCAGCATTTT.

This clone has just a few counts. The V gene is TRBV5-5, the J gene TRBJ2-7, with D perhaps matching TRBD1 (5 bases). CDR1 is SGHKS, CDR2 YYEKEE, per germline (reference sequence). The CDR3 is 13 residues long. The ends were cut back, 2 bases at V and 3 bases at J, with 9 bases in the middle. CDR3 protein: CASSFDSNYEQYF. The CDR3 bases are TGTGCCAGCAGCTTCGACAGTAACTACGAGCAGTACTTC.

The CDR3 bases are TGTGCCAGCAGTGAGCGGGGGTCCTACAATGAGCAGTTCTTC. Translation: CASSERGSYNEQFF. V is TRBV6-4 and J is TRBJ2-1, with 7 bases matching TRBD2. The germline V gene has CDR1 MRHNA and CDR2 SNTAGT. The CDR3 is 14 amino acids. Trimming cost V 3 bases and J 1 base; bases outside gene matches: 0.

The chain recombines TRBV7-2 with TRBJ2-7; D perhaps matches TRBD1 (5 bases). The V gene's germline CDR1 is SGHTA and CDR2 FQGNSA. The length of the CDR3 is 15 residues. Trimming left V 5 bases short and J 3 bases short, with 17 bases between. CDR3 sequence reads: CASSTEGATGYEQYF. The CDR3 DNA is TGTGCCAGCAGCACTGAAGGGGCCACAGGCTACGAGCAGTACTTC.

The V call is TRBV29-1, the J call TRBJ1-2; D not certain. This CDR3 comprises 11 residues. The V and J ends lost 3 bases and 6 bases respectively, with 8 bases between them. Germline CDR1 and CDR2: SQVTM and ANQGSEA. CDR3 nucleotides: TGCAGCGTTGAGCGGTTAGATGGCTACACCTTC. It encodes CSVERLDGYTF.

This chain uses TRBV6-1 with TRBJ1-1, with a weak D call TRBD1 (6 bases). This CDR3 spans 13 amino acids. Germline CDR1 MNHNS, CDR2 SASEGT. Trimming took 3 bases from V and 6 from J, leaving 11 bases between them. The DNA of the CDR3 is TGTGCCAGCAGTGATTACAGGGAAGCTGAAGCTTTCTTT. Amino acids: CASSDYREAEAFF.

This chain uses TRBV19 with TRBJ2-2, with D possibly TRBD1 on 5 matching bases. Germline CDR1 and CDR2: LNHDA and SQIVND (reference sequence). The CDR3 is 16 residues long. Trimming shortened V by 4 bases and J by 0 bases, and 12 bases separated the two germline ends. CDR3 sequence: CASSTWTTSNTGELFF. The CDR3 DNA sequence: TGTGCCAGTAGTACCTGGACAACATCGAACACCGGGGAGCTGTTTTTT.

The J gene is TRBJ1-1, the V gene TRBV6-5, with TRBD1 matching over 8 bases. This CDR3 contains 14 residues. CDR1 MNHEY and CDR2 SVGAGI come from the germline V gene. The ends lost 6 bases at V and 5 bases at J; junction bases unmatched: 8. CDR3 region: CASSRKTGGTEAFF. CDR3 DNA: TGTGCCAGCAGCCGTAAAACAGGGGGGACTGAAGCTTTCTTT.

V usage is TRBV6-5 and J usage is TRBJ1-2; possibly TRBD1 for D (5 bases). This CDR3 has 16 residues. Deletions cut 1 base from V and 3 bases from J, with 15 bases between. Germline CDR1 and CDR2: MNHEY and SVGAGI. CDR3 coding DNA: TGTGCCAGCAGTTACTTTAAGGGGATCTTCGACTATGGCTACACCTTC. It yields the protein CASSYFKGIFDYGYTF.